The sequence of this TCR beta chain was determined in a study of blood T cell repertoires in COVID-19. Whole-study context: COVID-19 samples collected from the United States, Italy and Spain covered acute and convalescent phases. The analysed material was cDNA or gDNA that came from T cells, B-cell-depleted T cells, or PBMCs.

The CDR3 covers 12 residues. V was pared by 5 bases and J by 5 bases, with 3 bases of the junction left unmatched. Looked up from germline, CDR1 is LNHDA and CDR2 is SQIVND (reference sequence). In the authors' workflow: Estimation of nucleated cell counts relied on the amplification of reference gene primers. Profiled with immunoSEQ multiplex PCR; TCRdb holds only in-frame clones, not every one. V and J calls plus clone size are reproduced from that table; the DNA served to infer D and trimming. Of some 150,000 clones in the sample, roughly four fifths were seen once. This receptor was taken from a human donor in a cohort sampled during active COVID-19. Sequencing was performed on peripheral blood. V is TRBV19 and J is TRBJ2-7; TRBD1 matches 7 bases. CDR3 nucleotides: TGTGCCAGTAGTCCCCAGGGGGACGAGCAGTACTTC. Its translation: CASSPQGDEQYF.